The 31 T cell receptor beta chains below come from one sample, sequenced in a study of T cell changes during pregnancy in multiple sclerosis. TCRdb keeps only in-frame clones here, not all; method: immunoSEQ multiplex PCR. Among about 130,000 clones listed, around 97% were seen once. Specimen: peripheral blood, collected after pregnancy. Receptors originate from a female donor with multiple sclerosis, enrolled in a pregnancy study.

The chain recombines TRBV7-8 with TRBJ1-2, with 10 positions matching TRBD1. The CDR3 is made up of 15 amino acids. J lost 7 bases, V lost 5 bases, and 10 bases had no gene match. CDR1 is SGHVS, CDR2 FQNEAQ, per germline. CDR3 DNA sequence: TGTGCCAGCAGCGTAGACAGGGGGCGAGTTCCTGGCTACACCTTC. This codes for CASSVDRGRVPGYTF.

This rearrangement joins TRBV5-1 to TRBJ2-1; 12 bases agree with TRBD2. V lost 4 bases and J lost 7; bases outside the gene matches: 9. In germline, CDR1 is SGHRS, CDR2 YFSETQ. The CDR3 extends over 16 amino acids. In nucleotides, the CDR3 is TGCGCCAGCAGCGCGGGACTAGCGGGCCCAGTGAATGAGCAGTTCTTC. Translating gives CASSAGLAGPVNEQFF.

This chain links TRBV28 with TRBJ1-1; 8 positions agree with TRBD1. This CDR3 is 15 amino acids long. The ends lost 3 bases at V and 2 bases at J; junction bases unmatched: 5. Germline CDR1 and CDR2: MDHEN and SYDVKM. The CDR3, as DNA: TGTGCCAGCAGTTTCACCGGACAGGGAAACACTGAAGCTTTCTTT. Translating gives CASSFTGQGNTEAFF.

The chain joins TRBV13 to TRBJ2-3; 7 positions match TRBD2. The CDR3 loop spans 16 amino acids. J lost 3 bases, V lost 3 bases, and 9 bases had no gene match. Looked up from germline, CDR1 is PRHDT and CDR2 is FYEKMQ (reference sequence). CDR3 nucleotides: TGTGCCAGCAGCTTGTGGCGGGAGACGGTGACAGATACGCAGTATTTT. It is translated as CASSLWRETVTDTQYF. Full variable domain (remainder filled in from reference TRBV13 and TRBJ2-3): AAGVIQSPRHLIKEKRETATLKCYPIPRHDTVYWYQQGPGQDPQFLISFYEKMQSDKGSIPDRFSAQQFSDYHSELNMSSLELGDSALYFCASSLWRETVTDTQYFGPGTRLTVL.

The rearrangement links TRBV4-1 to TRBJ1-5; D gene ambiguous. Germline-derived CDR1 and CDR2 are MGHRA and YSYEKL. The CDR3 has 14 residues. With 1 base removed from V and 3 bases from J, the gap between germline ends came to 7 bases. The CDR3 spells CASSQGRTNQPQHF. The CDR3 nucleotides are TGCGCCAGCAGCCAAGGGAGAACCAATCAGCCCCAGCATTTT.

The chain employs TRBV2 and TRBJ1-1, with 7 bases identical to TRBD1. Unmatched junction bases numbered 5, after V lost 4 bases and J lost 3 bases. The CDR3 has 14 amino acids. CDR1 is SNHLY, CDR2 FYNNEI, per germline. The CDR3 region is CASSGQGVDTEAFF. Written as DNA, the CDR3 is TGTGCCAGCAGTGGGCAGGGGGTTGACACTGAAGCTTTCTTT.

V is TRBV29-1 and J is TRBJ1-5; D is possibly TRBD1 (5 bases). Trimming removed 4 bases at V and 4 bases at J, with 11 bases between. The length of the CDR3 is 13 residues. Per germline, CDR1 SQVTM and CDR2 ANQGSEA. CDR3: CSVASGINQPQHF. For the CDR3, the DNA is TGCAGCGTTGCATCAGGGATAAATCAGCCCCAGCATTTT.

The CDR3 protein is CASSKFKRLPYEQYF. CDR3 nucleotides: TGTGCCAGCAGCAAGTTCAAGCGATTACCCTACGAGCAGTACTTC. This chain links TRBV21-1 with TRBJ2-7; the DNA was not compared with TRBD2, the D call given in the table. TRBV21-1 is flagged as a pseudogene. The CDR3 is 15 amino acids.

The CDR3 coding sequence is TGTGCCACCAGCAGAGGACTAGACGGGGGAGGATACAATGAGCAGTTCTTC. Amino acid sequence: CATSRGLDGGGYNEQFF. The chain links TRBV15 to TRBJ2-1; TRBD2 is a possible D gene (6 bases). CDR1 and CDR2 (germline): LNHNV, YYDKDF (reference sequence). The CDR3 runs 17 residues. Between the trimmed V and J ends, which lost 1 base and 4 bases, there was a span of 17 bases. Filled out from reference TRBV15 and TRBJ2-1, the complete variable domain reads DAMVIQNPRYQVTQFGKPVTLSCSQTLNHNVMYWYQQKSSQAPKLLFHYYDKDFNNEADTPDNFQSRRPNTSFCFLDIRSPGLGDTAMYLCATSRGLDGGGYNEQFFGPGTRLTVL.

The J gene is TRBJ2-1, the V gene TRBV30; 12 nucleotides match TRBD2. The CDR3 runs to 15 residues. Trimming took 0 bases from V and 5 from J; bases not matched to a gene: 2. Germline CDR1 is GTSNPN and CDR2 is SVGIG (reference sequence). The CDR3 nucleotides are TGTGCCTGGAGTGTTCTAGCGGGAGGGGACAATGAGCAGTTCTTC. Amino acids: CAWSVLAGGDNEQFF.

A single count supports this clone. V gene TRBV5-5 combines with J gene TRBJ1-1; a weak D match, TRBD1 (5 bases). The germline V and J ends were trimmed by 4 bases and 1 base, with 20 bases remaining between them. The germline V gene has CDR1 SGHKS and CDR2 YYEKEE (reference sequence). This CDR3 spans 17 amino acids. This chain's CDR3 is CASSGTGLPTKNTEAFF. DNA of the CDR3: TGTGCCAGCAGCGGAACGGGACTCCCGACGAAGAACACTGAAGCTTTCTTT.

This sequence joins TRBV27 and TRBJ1-4; 8 bases match TRBD1. The CDR3 runs to 14 residues. The ends lost 10 bases at V and 3 bases at J; junction bases unmatched: 7. Per germline, CDR1 MNHEY and CDR2 SMNVEV (reference sequence). In DNA, the CDR3 is TGTGCCACCATGCCCAGGGGGCCTAATGAAAAACTGTTTTTT. Translating it yields CATMPRGPNEKLFF. Full variable domain (missing parts from reference TRBV27 and TRBJ1-4): EAQVTQNPRYLITVTGKKLTVTCSQNMNHEYMSWYRQDPGLGLRQIYYSMNVEVTDKGDVPEGYKVSRKEKRNFPLILESPSPNQTSLYFCATMPRGPNEKLFFGSGTQLSVL.

The genes are TRBV27 and TRBJ1-1; no reliable D call. This CDR3 is built from 13 residues. The V and J ends lost 1 base and 6 bases respectively, with 9 bases between them. The germline gives CDR1 MNHEY, CDR2 SMNVEV (reference sequence). Here the CDR3 reads CASSLYVQAEAFF. The CDR3 coding sequence is TGTGCCAGCAGTTTATATGTCCAGGCTGAAGCTTTCTTT.

This clone was seen once. The rearrangement links TRBV7-6 to TRBJ2-1; D possibly corresponds to TRBD2 (5 bases). There are 17 residues in the CDR3. The germline CDR1 and CDR2 sequences are SGHVS and FNYEAQ. The germline V and J ends were trimmed by 4 bases and 0 bases, with 16 bases remaining between them. The CDR3 DNA follows: TGTGCCAGCAGCTCCTCCGGGGTCATCGGCTCCTACAATGAGCAGTTCTTC. This encodes CASSSSGVIGSYNEQFF.

The chain uses TRBV4-1 and TRBJ1-4; 8 nucleotides agree with TRBD1. The CDR3 covers 14 residues. CDR1 is MGHRA, CDR2 YSYEKL, per germline. J was trimmed by 10 bases and V by 4 bases; bases with no gene match: 8. CDR3 DNA: TGCGCCAGCAGCCTGGACAGGGTTGTTGGAAAACTGTTTTTT. Protein product: CASSLDRVVGKLFF.

The genes are TRBV29-1 and TRBJ1-4; maybe TRBD1 (6 bases). V lost 6 bases, J lost 9 bases, and 20 bases lay in between. CDR3 length: 14 residues. CDR1 is SQVTM, CDR2 ANQGSEA, per germline. DNA for the CDR3: TGCAGCGTCGGGCAGGGGAACGTGGACCAAAAACTGTTTTTT. Translating gives CSVGQGNVDQKLFF.

This chain joins TRBV29-1 and TRBJ1-1; the D gene is possibly TRBD1 (5 bases). The CDR3 covers 10 residues. Germline V gives CDR1 SQVTM, CDR2 ANQGSEA. The V end was cut by 8 bases, the J end by 5 bases, with 9 bases between. CDR3 in DNA: TGCAGCATAGGGGTGACTGAAGCTTTCTTT. Its protein is CSIGVTEAFF. Combining the CDR3 with reference TRBV29-1 and TRBJ1-1 gives the whole variable domain SAVISQKPSRDICQRGTSLTIQCQVDSQVTMMFWYRQQPGQSLTLIATANQGSEATYESGFVIDKFPISRPNLTFSTLTVSNMSPEDSSIYLCSIGVTEAFFGQGTRLTVV.

V usage is TRBV28 and J usage is TRBJ1-2; no firm D call. Germline lookup yields CDR1 MDHEN and CDR2 SYDVKM. The CDR3 totals 14 residues. V was trimmed by 1 base and J by 8 bases, leaving 14 bases between them. The CDR3 region is CASSLLGSTRGYTF. CDR3 in DNA: TGTGCCAGCAGTTTATTGGGCTCAACACGGGGCTACACCTTC.

V usage is TRBV30 and J usage is TRBJ2-7; D unresolved. Germline V gene lookup returns CDR1 GTSNPN and CDR2 SVGIG (reference sequence). Trimming removed 4 bases at V and 3 bases at J, with 7 bases between. This CDR3 has 11 residues. CDR3 DNA sequence: TGTGCCTGGACTGTTAACTACGAGCAGTACTTC. It specifies CAWTVNYEQYF. Complete variable domain (other parts from reference TRBV30 and TRBJ2-7): SQTIHQWPATLVQPVGSPLSLECTVEGTSNPNLYWYRQAAGRGLQLLFYSVGIGQISSEVPQNLSASRPQDRQFILSSKKLLLSDSGFYLCAWTVNYEQYFGPGTRLTVT.

The chain has TRBV14 and TRBJ1-1; the D gene is possibly TRBD1 (6 bases). Per germline, CDR1 SGHDN and CDR2 FVKESK. Trimming took off 1 base at V and 0 bases at J, with 9 bases between the two ends. The CDR3 extends over 15 amino acids. The chain's CDR3 is CASSQVQGLNTEAFF. DNA for the CDR3: TGTGCCAGCAGCCAAGTGCAGGGGCTGAACACTGAAGCTTTCTTT.

This chain joins TRBV27 and TRBJ2-5; 11 nucleotides line up with TRBD1. This CDR3 spans 15 amino acids. Germline CDR1 reads MNHEY; CDR2 reads SMNVEV (reference sequence). Trimming took 5 bases from V and 5 from J; bases not matched to a gene: 7. The CDR3 protein is CASSQWTGGPETQYF. In DNA form, the CDR3 reads TGTGCCAGCAGTCAATGGACAGGGGGCCCGGAGACCCAGTACTTC.

The rearrangement links TRBV6-5 to TRBJ2-7; 8 positions match TRBD1. The junction had 2 bases not matched to a gene; V was cut back by 4 bases and J by 6 bases. This CDR3 is built from 12 residues. Germline V gene data show CDR1 as MNHEY and CDR2 as SVGAGI. The CDR3 sequence is CASSFDRGEQYF. The CDR3 nucleotides are TGTGCCAGCAGTTTTGACAGGGGCGAGCAGTACTTC.

The chain employs TRBV9 and TRBJ2-2; weak D call: TRBD2 (6 bases). The germline V gene has CDR1 SGDLS and CDR2 YYNGEE. This CDR3 region has 15 residues. With 2 bases removed from V and 8 bases from J, the gap between germline ends came to 16 bases. The CDR3: CASSVRGVNVGELFF. The CDR3 nucleotides read TGTGCCAGCAGCGTTCGCGGGGTAAACGTGGGGGAGCTGTTTTTT. The full variable domain, rest sourced from reference TRBV9 and TRBJ2-2, is DSGVTQTPKHLITATGQRVTLRCSPRSGDLSVYWYQQSLDQGLQFLIQYYNGEERAKGNILERFSAQQFPDLHSELNLSSLELGDSALYFCASSVRGVNVGELFFGEGSRLTVL.

The chain joins TRBV6-1 to TRBJ2-1, with D tentatively TRBD1 (6 bases). CDR3 length: 12 amino acids. Deletions cut 1 base from V and 15 bases from J, with 13 bases between. Germline V gene lookup returns CDR1 MNHNS and CDR2 SASEGT. CDR3 DNA: TGTGCCAGCAGTGAAGTGGCCAGGGGATGGTTCTTC. Residues: CASSEVARGWFF.

This chain connects TRBV5-1 to TRBJ1-1; possible D gene TRBD1, 6 bases. CDR3 length equals 15 residues. Trimming took 1 base from V and 0 from J, leaving 10 bases between them. Per the germline V gene, CDR1 is SGHRS and CDR2 is YFSETQ. The chain's CDR3 is CASSLRTGMNTEAFF. CDR3 coding DNA: TGCGCCAGCAGCTTGCGAACAGGGATGAACACTGAAGCTTTCTTT.

The J gene is TRBJ2-1, the V gene TRBV29-1, with TRBD2 as a possible D gene (6 bases). The CDR3 sequence is 13 residues long. Germline V gives CDR1 SQVTM, CDR2 ANQGSEA. V was clipped by 5 bases and J by 4 bases, with 12 bases between them. In nucleotides, the CDR3 is TGCAGCGTTCTGGGCGGGGCTTACAATGAGCAGTTCTTC. This gives the protein CSVLGGAYNEQFF.

The rearrangement links TRBV27 to TRBJ2-1; D gene ambiguous. The CDR3 covers 13 residues. The ends were cut back, 5 bases at V and 6 bases at J, with 11 bases in the middle. CDR1 is MNHEY, CDR2 SMNVEV, per germline (reference sequence). CDR3 amino acids: CASSPPIGNEQFF. CDR3 DNA: TGTGCCAGCAGTCCCCCTATCGGCAATGAGCAGTTCTTC.

V is TRBV2 and J is TRBJ2-5, with 7 bases aligning to TRBD2. Germline trimming cut 5 bases from V and 0 bases from J; bases unmatched to any gene: 6. The CDR3 consists of 15 residues. Germline CDR1 SNHLY, CDR2 FYNNEI. In nucleotides, the CDR3 is TGTGCCAGCAGTCAGCGGGATTGGTACCAAGAGACCCAGTACTTC. Its protein is CASSQRDWYQETQYF. The variable domain in full, with the rest retrieved from reference TRBV2 and TRBJ2-5, is EPEVTQTPSHQVTQMGQEVILRCVPISNHLYFYWYRQILGQKVEFLVSFYNNEISEKSEIFDDQFSVERPDGSNFTLKIRSTKLEDSAMYFCASSQRDWYQETQYFGPGTRLLVL.

The chain carries TRBV28 and TRBJ2-1, with 9 positions matching TRBD2. Germline loops: CDR1 MDHEN, CDR2 SYDVKM. Losses at the gene ends were 5 bases for V and 10 bases for J; bases not matched to a gene: 18. The CDR3 runs 17 residues. The CDR3 spells CASSPNGLAGMEWEQFF. In DNA, the CDR3 is TGTGCCAGCAGTCCGAACGGGCTAGCGGGGATGGAGTGGGAGCAGTTCTTC.

V usage is TRBV15 and J usage is TRBJ2-1, with a weak D call TRBD2 (6 bases). Trimming removed 0 bases at V and 4 bases at J, with 16 bases between. Germline V gives CDR1 LNHNV, CDR2 YYDKDF (reference sequence). The CDR3 covers 17 residues. The CDR3 protein is CATSRDGVAEPYNEQFF. In DNA form, the CDR3 reads TGTGCCACCAGCAGAGATGGGGTAGCGGAGCCGTACAATGAGCAGTTCTTC.

CDR3 in amino acids: CASSEGTGGTNQPQHF. CDR3 bases: TGTGCCAGCTCGGAGGGAACAGGGGGCACCAATCAGCCCCAGCATTTT. V gene TRBV7-9 combines with J gene TRBJ1-5; 9 bases map to TRBD1. CDR3 length: 16 amino acids. V was clipped by 8 bases and J by 3 bases; unmatched bases: 11. From germline, CDR1 is SEHNR and CDR2 FQNEAQ (reference sequence).